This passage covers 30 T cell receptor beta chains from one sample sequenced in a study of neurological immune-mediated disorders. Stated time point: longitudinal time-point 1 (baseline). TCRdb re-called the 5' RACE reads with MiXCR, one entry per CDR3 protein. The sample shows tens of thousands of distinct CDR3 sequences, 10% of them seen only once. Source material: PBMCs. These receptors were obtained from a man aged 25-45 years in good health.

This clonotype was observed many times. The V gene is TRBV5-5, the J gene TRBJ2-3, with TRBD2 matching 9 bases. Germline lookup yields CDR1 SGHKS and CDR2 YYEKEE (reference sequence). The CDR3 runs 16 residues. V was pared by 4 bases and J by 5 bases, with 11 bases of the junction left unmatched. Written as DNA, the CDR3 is TGTGCCAGCAGCCCAATGACTAGCGGTGGGGGAGATACGCAGTATTTT. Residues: CASSPMTSGGGDTQYF.

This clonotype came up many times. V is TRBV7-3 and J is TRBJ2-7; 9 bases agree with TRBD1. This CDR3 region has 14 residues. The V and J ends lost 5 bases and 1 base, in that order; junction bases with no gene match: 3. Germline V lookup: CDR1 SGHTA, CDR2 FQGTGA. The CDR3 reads CASSRQGGSYEQYF. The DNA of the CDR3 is TGTGCCAGCAGCCGACAGGGGGGATCCTACGAGCAGTACTTC. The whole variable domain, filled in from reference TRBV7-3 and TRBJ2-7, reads GAGVSQTPSNKVTEKGKYVELRCDPISGHTALYWYRQSLGQGPEFLIYFQGTGAADDSGLPNDRFFAVRPEGSVSTLKIQRTERGDSAVYLCASSRQGGSYEQYFGPGTRLTVT.

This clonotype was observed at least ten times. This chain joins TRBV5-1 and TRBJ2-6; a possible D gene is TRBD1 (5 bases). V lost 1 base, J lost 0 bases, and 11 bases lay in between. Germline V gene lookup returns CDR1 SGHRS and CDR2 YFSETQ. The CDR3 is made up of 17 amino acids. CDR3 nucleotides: TGCGCCAGCAGCTTGTCAGGGCAGTTCTCTGGGGCCAACGTCCTGACTTTC. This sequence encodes CASSLSGQFSGANVLTF. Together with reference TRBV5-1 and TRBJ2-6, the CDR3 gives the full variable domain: KAGVTQTPRYLIKTRGQQVTLSCSPISGHRSVSWYQQTPGQGLQFLFEYFSETQRNKGNFPGRFSGRQFSNSRSEMNVSTLELGDSALYLCASSLSGQFSGANVLTFGAGSRLTVL.

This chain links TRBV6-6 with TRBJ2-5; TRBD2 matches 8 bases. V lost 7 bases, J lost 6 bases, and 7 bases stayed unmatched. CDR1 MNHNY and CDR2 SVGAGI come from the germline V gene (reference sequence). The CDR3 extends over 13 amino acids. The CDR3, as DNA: TGTGCCAGCACCACTAGCGGAGGAAAGACCCAGTACTTC. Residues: CASTTSGGKTQYF.

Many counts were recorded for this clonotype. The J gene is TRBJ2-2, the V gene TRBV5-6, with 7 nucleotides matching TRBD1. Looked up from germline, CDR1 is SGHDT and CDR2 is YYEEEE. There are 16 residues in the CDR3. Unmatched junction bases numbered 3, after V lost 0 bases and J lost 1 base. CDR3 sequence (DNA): TGTGCCAGCAGCTTGGTAGGGACAGTGAACACCGGGGAGCTGTTTTTT. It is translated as CASSLVGTVNTGELFF.

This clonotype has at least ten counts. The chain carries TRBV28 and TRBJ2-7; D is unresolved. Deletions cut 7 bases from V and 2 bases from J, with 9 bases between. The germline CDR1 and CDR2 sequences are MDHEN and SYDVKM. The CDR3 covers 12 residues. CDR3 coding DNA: TGTGCCAGCACCCCCTCGCCCTACGAGCAGTACTTC. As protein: CASTPSPYEQYF.

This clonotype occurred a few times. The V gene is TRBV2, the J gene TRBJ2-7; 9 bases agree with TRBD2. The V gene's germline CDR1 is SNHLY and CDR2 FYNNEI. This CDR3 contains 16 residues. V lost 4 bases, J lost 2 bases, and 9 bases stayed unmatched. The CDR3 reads CASSGGGASGAYEQYF. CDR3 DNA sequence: TGTGCCAGCAGTGGTGGTGGTGCTAGCGGGGCCTACGAGCAGTACTTC.

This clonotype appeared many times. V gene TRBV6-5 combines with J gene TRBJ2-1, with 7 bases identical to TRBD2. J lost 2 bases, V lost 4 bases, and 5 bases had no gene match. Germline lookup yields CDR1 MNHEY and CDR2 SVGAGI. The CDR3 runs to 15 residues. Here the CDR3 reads CASSSGLGAYNEQFF. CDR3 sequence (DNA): TGTGCCAGCAGTTCCGGACTAGGGGCCTACAATGAGCAGTTCTTC.

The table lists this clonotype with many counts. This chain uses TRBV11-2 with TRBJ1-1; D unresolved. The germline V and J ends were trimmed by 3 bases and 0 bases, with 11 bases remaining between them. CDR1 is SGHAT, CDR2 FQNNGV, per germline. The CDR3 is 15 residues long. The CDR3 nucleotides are TGTGCCAGCAGCTTGGCGGGCCTCATGAACACTGAAGCTTTCTTT. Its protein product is CASSLAGLMNTEAFF. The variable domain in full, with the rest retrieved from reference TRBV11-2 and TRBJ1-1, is EAGVAQSPRYKIIEKRQSVAFWCNPISGHATLYWYQQILGQGPKLLIQFQNNGVVDDSQLPKDRFSAERLKGVDSTLKIQPAKLEDSAVYLCASSLAGLMNTEAFFGQGTRLTVV.

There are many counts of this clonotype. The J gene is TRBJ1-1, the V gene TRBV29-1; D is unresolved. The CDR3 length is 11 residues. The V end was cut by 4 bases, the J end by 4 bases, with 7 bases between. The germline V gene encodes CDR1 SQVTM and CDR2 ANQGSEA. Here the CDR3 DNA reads TGCAGCGTTGGAAAGGGCACTGAAGCTTTCTTT. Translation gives CSVGKGTEAFF.

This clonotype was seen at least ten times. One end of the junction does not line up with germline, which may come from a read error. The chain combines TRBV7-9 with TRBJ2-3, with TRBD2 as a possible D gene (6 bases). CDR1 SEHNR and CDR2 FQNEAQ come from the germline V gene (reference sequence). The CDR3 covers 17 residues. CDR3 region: CASSLAPLGRGSDTQYF. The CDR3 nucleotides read TGTGCCAGCAGCCTAGCTCCGCTCGGGAGAGGTTCAGATACGCAGTATTTT.

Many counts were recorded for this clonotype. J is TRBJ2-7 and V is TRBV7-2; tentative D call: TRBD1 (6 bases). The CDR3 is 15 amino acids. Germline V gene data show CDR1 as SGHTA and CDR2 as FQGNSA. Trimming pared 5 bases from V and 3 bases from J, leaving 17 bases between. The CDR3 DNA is TGTGCCAGCAGCCCCGAGACAGGAGGATACTACGAGCAGTACTTC. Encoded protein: CASSPETGGYYEQYF.

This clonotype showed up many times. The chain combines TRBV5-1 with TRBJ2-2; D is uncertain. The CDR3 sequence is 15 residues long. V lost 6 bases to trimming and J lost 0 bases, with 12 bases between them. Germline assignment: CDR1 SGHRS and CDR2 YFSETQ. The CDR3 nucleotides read TGCGCCAGCAAGGTAGTCACAACGAACACCGGGGAGCTGTTTTTT. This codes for CASKVVTTNTGELFF.

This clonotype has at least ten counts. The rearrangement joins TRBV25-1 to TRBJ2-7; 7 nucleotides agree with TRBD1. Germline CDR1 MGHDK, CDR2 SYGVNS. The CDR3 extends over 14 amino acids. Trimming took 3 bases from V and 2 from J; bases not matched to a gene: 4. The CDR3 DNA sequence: TGTGCCAGCAGTGATCCGGGACAGACCTACGAGCAGTACTTC. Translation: CASSDPGQTYEQYF.

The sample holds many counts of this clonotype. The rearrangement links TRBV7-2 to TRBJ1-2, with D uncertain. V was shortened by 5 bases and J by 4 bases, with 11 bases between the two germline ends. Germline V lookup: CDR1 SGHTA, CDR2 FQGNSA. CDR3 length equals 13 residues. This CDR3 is CASSPNGPYGYTF. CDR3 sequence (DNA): TGTGCCAGCAGCCCAAATGGCCCCTATGGCTACACCTTC.

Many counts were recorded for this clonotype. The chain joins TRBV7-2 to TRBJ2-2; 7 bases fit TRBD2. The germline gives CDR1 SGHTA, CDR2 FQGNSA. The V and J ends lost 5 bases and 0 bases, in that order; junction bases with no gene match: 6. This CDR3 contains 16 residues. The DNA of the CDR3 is TGTGCCAGCAGCCGCTTAGGACTAGCGAACACCGGGGAGCTGTTTTTT. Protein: CASSRLGLANTGELFF.

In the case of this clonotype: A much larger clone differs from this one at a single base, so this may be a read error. The CDR3 region has the DNA TGTGCCAGCAGCCCATCCAGGGGGCCCTACGAGCAGTTCTTC. Amino acid sequence: CASSPSRGPYEQFF. The chain uses TRBV7-2 and TRBJ2-1; the match to TRBD1 covers 8 bases. After removal of 5 bases from V and 10 bases from J, the junction contained 10 bases not matched to a gene. This CDR3 contains 14 residues. Germline assignment: CDR1 SGHTA and CDR2 FQGNSA.

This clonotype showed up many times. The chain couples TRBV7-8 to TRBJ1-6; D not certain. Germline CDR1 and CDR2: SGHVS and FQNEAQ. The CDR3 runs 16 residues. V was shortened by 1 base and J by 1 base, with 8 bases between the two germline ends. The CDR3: CASSLGGRSYNSPLHF. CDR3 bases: TGTGCCAGCAGCTTAGGGGGAAGGTCCTATAATTCACCCCTCCACTTT.

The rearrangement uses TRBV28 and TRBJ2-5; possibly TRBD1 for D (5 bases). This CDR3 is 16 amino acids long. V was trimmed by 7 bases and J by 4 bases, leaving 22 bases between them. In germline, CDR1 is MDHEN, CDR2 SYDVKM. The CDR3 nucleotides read TGTGCCAGCAATCAAATGGGGCAGGGCGTGAGAGAGACCCAGTACTTC. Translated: CASNQMGQGVRETQYF.

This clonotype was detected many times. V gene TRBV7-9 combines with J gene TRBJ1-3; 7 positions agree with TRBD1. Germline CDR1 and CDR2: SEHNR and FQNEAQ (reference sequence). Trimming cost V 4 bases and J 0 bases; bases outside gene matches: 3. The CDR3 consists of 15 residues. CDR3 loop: CASSSDRISGNTIYF. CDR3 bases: TGTGCCAGCAGCTCGGACAGGATCTCTGGAAACACCATATATTTT.

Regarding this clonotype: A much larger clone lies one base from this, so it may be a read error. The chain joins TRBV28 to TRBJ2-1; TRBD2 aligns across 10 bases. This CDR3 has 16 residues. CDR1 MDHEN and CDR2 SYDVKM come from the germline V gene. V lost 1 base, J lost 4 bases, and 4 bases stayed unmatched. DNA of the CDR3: TGTGCCAGCAGTTTATTTGCTAGCGGGAGTTACAATGAGCAGTTCTTC. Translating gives CASSLFASGSYNEQFF.

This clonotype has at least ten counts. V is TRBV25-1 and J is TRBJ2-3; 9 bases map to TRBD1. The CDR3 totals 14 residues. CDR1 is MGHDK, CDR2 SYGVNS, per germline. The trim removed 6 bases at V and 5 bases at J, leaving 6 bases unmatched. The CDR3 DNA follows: TGTGCCAGCAGAGGAACAGGGGGCGTAGATACGCAGTATTTT. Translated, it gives CASRGTGGVDTQYF.

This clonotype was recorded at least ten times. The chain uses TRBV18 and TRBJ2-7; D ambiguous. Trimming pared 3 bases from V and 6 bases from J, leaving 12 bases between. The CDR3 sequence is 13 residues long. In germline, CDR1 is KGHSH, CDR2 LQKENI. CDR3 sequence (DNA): TGTGCCAGCTCACCGACTTCAGTCCCCGAGCAGTACTTC. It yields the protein CASSPTSVPEQYF.

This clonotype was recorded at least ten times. Here the CDR3 DNA reads TGTGCCACCCTGGACAGGGAAGGTCAGCCCCAGCATTTT. Encoded protein: CATLDREGQPQHF. The chain recombines TRBV15 with TRBJ1-5; 8 bases align to TRBD1. Germline V gene data show CDR1 as LNHNV and CDR2 as YYDKDF (reference sequence). V lost 8 bases and J lost 6; bases outside the gene matches: 6. There are 13 residues in the CDR3. Based on the CDR3 plus reference TRBV15 and TRBJ1-5, the full variable domain is DAMVIQNPRYQVTQFGKPVTLSCSQTLNHNVMYWYQQKSSQAPKLLFHYYDKDFNNEADTPDNFQSRRPNTSFCFLDIRSPGLGDTAMYLCATLDREGQPQHFGDGTRLSIL.

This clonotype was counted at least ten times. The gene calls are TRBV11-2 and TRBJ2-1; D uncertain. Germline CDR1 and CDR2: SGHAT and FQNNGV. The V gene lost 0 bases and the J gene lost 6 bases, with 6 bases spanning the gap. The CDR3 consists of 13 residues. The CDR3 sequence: CASSLDVSNEQFF. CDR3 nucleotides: TGTGCCAGCAGCTTAGATGTGAGCAATGAGCAGTTCTTC. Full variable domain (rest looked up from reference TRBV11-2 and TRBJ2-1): EAGVAQSPRYKIIEKRQSVAFWCNPISGHATLYWYQQILGQGPKLLIQFQNNGVVDDSQLPKDRFSAERLKGVDSTLKIQPAKLEDSAVYLCASSLDVSNEQFFGPGTRLTVL.

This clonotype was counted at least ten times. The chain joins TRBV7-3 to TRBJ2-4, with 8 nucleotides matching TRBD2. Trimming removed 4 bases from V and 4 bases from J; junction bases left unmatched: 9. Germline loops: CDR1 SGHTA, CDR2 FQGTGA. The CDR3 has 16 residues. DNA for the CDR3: TGTGCCAGCAGCTCGGCAGCGGGAGTCTCTAAAAACATTCAGTACTTC. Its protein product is CASSSAAGVSKNIQYF.

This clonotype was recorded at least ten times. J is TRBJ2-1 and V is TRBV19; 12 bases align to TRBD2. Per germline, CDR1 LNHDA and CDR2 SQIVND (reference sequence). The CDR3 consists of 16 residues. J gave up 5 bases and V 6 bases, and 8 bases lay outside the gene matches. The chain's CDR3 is CASSGLAGGPNNEQFF. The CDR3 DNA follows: TGTGCCAGTAGCGGCCTAGCGGGAGGGCCGAACAATGAGCAGTTCTTC.

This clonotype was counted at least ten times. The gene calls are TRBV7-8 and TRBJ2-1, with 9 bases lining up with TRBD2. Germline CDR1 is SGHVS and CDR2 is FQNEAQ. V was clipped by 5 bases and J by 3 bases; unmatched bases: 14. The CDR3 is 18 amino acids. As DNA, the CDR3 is TGTGCCAGCAGCCCGCGGTCAGCGGGGGGCGCGGGCTACAATGAGCAGTTCTTC. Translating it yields CASSPRSAGGAGYNEQFF.

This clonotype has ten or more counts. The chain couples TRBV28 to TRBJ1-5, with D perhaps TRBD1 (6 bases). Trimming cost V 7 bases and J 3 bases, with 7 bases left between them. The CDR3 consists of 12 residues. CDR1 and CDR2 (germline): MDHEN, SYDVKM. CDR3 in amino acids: CASTGVNQPQHF. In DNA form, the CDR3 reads TGTGCCAGCACAGGGGTCAATCAGCCCCAGCATTTT. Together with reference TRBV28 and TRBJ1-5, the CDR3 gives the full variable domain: DVKVTQSSRYLVKRTGEKVFLECVQDMDHENMFWYRQDPGLGLRLIYFSYDVKMKEKGDIPEGYSVSREKKERFSLILESASTNQTSMYLCASTGVNQPQHFGDGTRLSIL.

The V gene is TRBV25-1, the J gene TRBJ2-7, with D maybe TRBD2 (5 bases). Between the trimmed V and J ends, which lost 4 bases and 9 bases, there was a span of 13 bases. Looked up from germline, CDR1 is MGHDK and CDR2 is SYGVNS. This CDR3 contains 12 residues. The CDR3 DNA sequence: TGTGCCAGCAGTGGGCCGGGGTTAGCGCAGTACTTC. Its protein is CASSGPGLAQYF.